This T cell receptor beta chain emerged from a study of pediatric ulcerative colitis. Study-wide background: Most patients had pancolitis, and two had left-sided colitis.

Using immunoSEQ multiplex PCR, the repertoire was profiled, and TCRdb retains in-frame clones only, with some absent. The repertoire holds 12,000 to 15,000 clones, with about 87% as singletons. With 2 bases removed from V and 0 bases from J, the gap between germline ends came to 14 bases. Germline V gene data show CDR1 as SNHLY and CDR2 as FYNNEI. The CDR3 has 17 amino acids. Whole-study results and caveats: A couple of rectal clonotypes were found only in ulcerative colitis patients, all of them. Rectal repertoires separated controls, mild-moderate and acute severe colitis.

On this clone: As yet, its antigen is unknown.

Sequenced input: blood. The J gene is TRBJ2-4, the V gene TRBV2; a possible D gene is TRBD1 (5 bases). This clonotype was sampled from a boy between 5 and 17 years old with moderate ulcerative colitis. The CDR3 loop reads CASSEFGRVLAKNIQYF. In DNA, the CDR3 is TGTGCCAGCAGTGAATTTGGCAGGGTACTAGCCAAAAACATTCAGTACTTC. Complete variable domain (other parts from reference TRBV2 and TRBJ2-4): EPEVTQTPSHQVTQMGQEVILRCVPISNHLYFYWYRQILGQKVEFLVSFYNNEISEKSEIFDDQFSVERPDGSNFTLKIRSTKLEDSAMYFCASSEFGRVLAKNIQYFGAGTRLSVL.